This is a list of T cell receptor beta chains from one sample in a study of cytotoxic CD8 clonotypes in ibrutinib-treated CLL. Sequenced by immunoSEQ multiplex PCR; TCRdb stores in-frame clones only, minus some. The sample holds about 14,000 clones, 55% to 70% seen once. The specimen comprised PBMCs, sampled before ibrutinib treatment. The receptors derive from a human donor with chronic lymphocytic leukemia. Each CDR3 is given with its conserved first and last residue.

j_call v_call cdr3_aa
TRBJ1-4 TRBV5-1 CASSPRRATNEKLFF
TRBJ1-6 TRBV4-1 CASVLRHRGGKGDNSPLHF
TRBJ1-1 TRBV19 CASRASMNTEAFF
TRBJ2-1 TRBV11-2 CASSRLGGQEIGEQFF
TRBJ1-2 TRBV5-5 CASRAGDYGYTF
TRBJ1-3 TRBV7-6 CASSPGGLIGNTIYF
TRBJ2-5 TRBV2 CASSEAPAFQETQYF
TRBJ2-5 TRBV7-9 CASSPQLETQYF
TRBJ2-1 TRBV18 CASSPTGNVMSYNEQFF
TRBJ2-3 TRBV11-2 CASSWGTGLDTQYF
TRBJ1-2 TRBV15 CATSGDSPGYTF
TRBJ1-1 TRBV5-4 CASRRQNTEAFF
TRBJ2-7 TRBV18 CASSPGRGGSYEQYF
TRBJ1-3 TRBV10-2 CASAEGGNTIYF
TRBJ1-5 TRBV18 CASSLSQGNVDQPQHF
TRBJ1-2 TRBV30 CASDRGRFNYGYTF
TRBJ2-1 TRBV7-9 CASSLHRGQYNEQFF
. TRBV5-1 CASSLVIAASYEQYF
TRBJ2-5 TRBV5-1 CASNVQGAQETQYF
TRBJ2-3 TRBV11-2 CASSSPRIHTDTQYF
TRBJ2-5 TRBV5-1 CASSQDRGRLIGETQYF
TRBJ1-1 TRBV7-9 CASSPPLQPWTTEAFF
TRBJ1-5 TRBV5-8 CASSLMGQGGQPQHF
TRBJ1-1 TRBV7-6 CASSLRWNTEAFF
TRBJ1-1 TRBV29-1 CSVVYQNTEAFF
TRBJ2-2 TRBV27 CASTRQGTGELFF